This T cell receptor beta chain was profiled in a study of shared clonotypes between healthy human individuals. Study-wide background: Donors had three CD4 naive, three CD4 memory, two CD8 naive and one CD8 memory plate apiece.

Terminally differentiated effector memory CD45RA+ cells were excluded by CCR7 positive selection of CD45RO-negative cells. Every contributor of samples was a Caucasian grown-up residing in Nashville, Tennessee. This CDR3 contains 14 residues. V was trimmed by 3 bases and J by 8 bases, leaving 13 bases between them. Germline V gene lookup returns CDR1 SGHAT and CDR2 FQNNGV. Regarding this clone: Its antigen is unknown.

Overall study findings and caveats: It was observed that roughly 5.1% of naive CD4 clonotypes were shared across several donors. An effect of sequencing depth on clonotype sharing among donors was expected.

The table came from immunoSEQ multiplex PCR; TCRdb's copy has only in-frame clones and leaves some out. The sample has more than 2 million clones, 85% to 95% seen once; the top ten hold 0.85% to 1.2%. The gene calls are TRBV11-2 and TRBJ1-4, with D possibly matching TRBD1 (5 bases). The source is a young man in good health. Material: naive CD8+ T cells sorted from blood. CDR3 DNA sequence: TGTGCCAGCAGCTTTCCCCAGGGCTTCGAAAAACTGTTTTTT. Translation: CASSFPQGFEKLFF.